This TCR beta chain comes out of a study of CD4 and CD8 cells across lung adenocarcinoma regions. The patients had localized lung adenocarcinoma, a non-small cell subtype. This clonotype has a count of ten or more. Trimming cost V 7 bases and J 5 bases; bases outside gene matches: 7. This CDR3 is 14 amino acids long. The germline gives CDR1 MNHNS, CDR2 SASEGT. MiXCR, run by TCRdb on the PCR reads, gives a single entry per CDR3 protein. The sample holds roughly 13,000 distinct CDR3 sequences, about 48% seen once. This chain uses TRBV6-1 with TRBJ2-1, with TRBD2 matching over 8 bases. The specimen sequenced was CD4+ T cells from the center of a lung tumor. This TCR was recovered from a male donor with lung adenocarcinoma. The CD4 and CD8 labels of this study may be unreliable. CDR3 DNA: TGTGCCAGCACGCGAACTAGCGGAAACAATGAGCAGTTCTTC. Translation: CASTRTSGNNEQFF.